A selection of T cell receptor beta chains follows, all from one sample in a study of shared clonotypes between healthy human individuals. Some clones are missing from TCRdb's copy, which holds only in-frame ones; the method was immunoSEQ multiplex PCR. The sample carries 2 million to 3 million clones, around nine tenths recorded once. The specimen was naive CD4+ T cells sorted from blood. Every receptor here comes from a man aged 18 to 30 in good health. The CDR3 runs from the conserved cysteine through the conserved F or W. Each record gives: V gene, clone size, J gene, D gene, CDR3 protein, CDR3 DNA. The D gene is left open where the match is weak. A row's size may be missing; if present it is once, few, many or a size class.

V: TRBV19; size: .; J: TRBJ1-1; D: TRBD1; CDR3: CASSRQGSKANTEAFF; DNA: TGTGCCAGTAGTCGACAGGGGTCAAAGGCGAACACTGAAGCTTTCTTT
V: TRBV10-3; size: .; J: TRBJ2-3; D: .; CDR3: CAIRGSGGLTDTQYF; DNA: TGTGCCATCAGGGGGAGCGGTGGACTTACAGATACGCAGTATTTT
V: TRBV6-4; size: .; J: TRBJ1-2; D: TRBD1; CDR3: CASKGQGATDGYTF; DNA: TGTGCCAGCAAGGGACAGGGGGCGACCGATGGCTACACCTTC
V: TRBV6-6; size: .; J: TRBJ2-3; D: TRBD2; CDR3: CASSYPGGHGDTQYF; DNA: TGTGCCAGCAGTTACCCGGGGGGGCATGGAGATACGCAGTATTTT
V: TRBV5-1; size: .; J: TRBJ2-7; D: .; CDR3: CASSTGSVLGSYEQYF; DNA: TGCGCCAGCAGCACTGGATCGGTTTTGGGCTCCTACGAGCAGTACTTC
V: TRBV6-1; size: .; J: TRBJ1-5; D: TRBD1; CDR3: CASSDTVTYIGTASNQPQHF; DNA: TGTGCCAGCAGTGACACCGTTACATACATAGGGACAGCTAGCAATCAGCCCCAGCATTTT
V: TRBV28; size: .; J: TRBJ1-6; D: .; CDR3: CASSSPKGSSYNSPLHF; DNA: TGTGCCAGCAGTTCCCCCAAGGGGTCCTCCTATAATTCACCCCTCCACTTT
V: TRBV30; size: .; J: TRBJ1-5; D: .; CDR3: CAWSLEGGNQPQHF; DNA: TGTGCCTGGAGTTTAGAGGGGGGGAATCAGCCCCAGCATTTT
V: TRBV7-2; size: once; J: TRBJ1-1; D: .; CDR3: CASSGGTSTEAFF; DNA: TGTGCCAGCAGCGGCGGGACGAGCACTGAAGCTTTCTTT
V: TRBV5-1; size: .; J: TRBJ2-2; D: .; CDR3: CASSLRGGLNTGELFF; DNA: TGCGCCAGCAGTCTGCGGGGCGGGCTTAACACCGGGGAGCTGTTTTTT
V: TRBV5-1; size: .; J: TRBJ2-3; D: TRBD1; CDR3: CASSLGQPGDTQYF; DNA: TGCGCCAGCAGCCTGGGACAGCCGGGGGATACGCAGTATTTT
V: TRBV30; size: few; J: TRBJ1-5; D: .; CDR3: CAWSRQAFNQPQHF; DNA: TGTGCCTGGAGCCGACAGGCGTTCAATCAGCCCCAGCATTTT
V: TRBV19; size: .; J: TRBJ2-3; D: TRBD1; CDR3: CASGQGITDTQYF; DNA: TGTGCCAGTGGACAGGGTATCACAGATACGCAGTATTTT
V: TRBV29-1; size: .; J: TRBJ1-3; D: .; CDR3: CSALGTEGSTIYF; DNA: TGCAGCGCTCTCGGGACGGAAGGAAGCACCATATATTTT
V: TRBV9; size: once; J: TRBJ2-3; D: .; CDR3: CASSTNSGTDTQYF; DNA: TGTGCCAGCAGCACAAACTCGGGCACAGATACGCAGTATTTT
V: TRBV15; size: .; J: TRBJ1-2; D: .; CDR3: CATSSRDTNYGYTF; DNA: TGTGCCACCAGCAGTAGGGACACCAACTATGGCTACACCTTC
V: TRBV6-6; size: once; J: TRBJ1-2; D: .; CDR3: CASSYQSGYYGYTF; DNA: TGTGCCAGCAGTTACCAGTCAGGGTATTATGGCTACACCTTC
V: TRBV18; size: .; J: TRBJ1-1; D: .; CDR3: CASSPQRNTEAFF; DNA: TGTGCCAGCTCACCACAAAGGAACACTGAAGCTTTCTTT
V: TRBV7-9; size: few; J: TRBJ1-5; D: .; CDR3: CASSYSTGNQPQHF; DNA: TGTGCCAGCAGCTACTCGACAGGTAATCAGCCCCAGCATTTT
V: TRBV28; size: once; J: TRBJ2-5; D: .; CDR3: CASSSEGPVTQYF; DNA: TGTGCCAGCAGCTCTGAGGGTCCGGTGACCCAGTACTTC
V: TRBV19; size: .; J: TRBJ2-7; D: .; CDR3: CASSISGQGKAEQYF; DNA: TGTGCCAGTAGTATTTCCGGGCAGGGGAAAGCCGAGCAGTACTTC
V: TRBV6-4; size: .; J: TRBJ2-2; D: TRBD1; CDR3: CASSDGTGRGTGELFF; DNA: TGTGCCAGCAGTGACGGGACAGGGCGGGGTACCGGGGAGCTGTTTTTT
V: TRBV6-1; size: .; J: TRBJ2-7; D: .; CDR3: CASRDRNYEQYF; DNA: TGTGCCAGCAGAGACAGAAACTACGAGCAGTACTTC
V: TRBV7-2; size: .; J: TRBJ2-2; D: .; CDR3: CASSLTSNTGELFF; DNA: TGTGCCAGCAGCTTAACTAGTAACACCGGGGAGCTGTTTTTT
V: TRBV6-5; size: .; J: TRBJ1-6; D: TRBD1; CDR3: CASSFQGANSPLHF; DNA: TGTGCCAGCAGTTTTCAGGGGGCTAATTCACCCCTCCACTTT
V: TRBV19; size: .; J: TRBJ2-3; D: TRBD1; CDR3: CASKMTGDGDTQYF; DNA: TGTGCCAGTAAGATGACAGGGGACGGTGATACGCAGTATTTT
V: TRBV7-9; size: once; J: TRBJ1-1; D: .; CDR3: CASSLAGSGEATEAFF; DNA: TGTGCCAGCAGCTTAGCGGGGTCAGGGGAGGCCACTGAAGCTTTCTTT
V: TRBV6-6; size: .; J: TRBJ1-1; D: .; CDR3: CASSYRADTEAFF; DNA: TGTGCCAGCAGCTACCGGGCAGACACTGAAGCTTTCTTT
V: TRBV5-5; size: few; J: TRBJ1-5; D: TRBD1; CDR3: CASSWGQRSNQPQHF; DNA: TGTGCCAGCAGCTGGGGACAGAGAAGCAATCAGCCCCAGCATTTT
V: TRBV7-2; size: .; J: TRBJ2-1; D: .; CDR3: CASSTRDLDNEQFF; DNA: TGTGCCAGCAGCACCAGGGACTTGGACAATGAGCAGTTCTTC
V: TRBV28; size: .; J: TRBJ1-2; D: TRBD1; CDR3: CASQDGTVYGYTF; DNA: TGTGCCAGCCAAGACGGGACAGTTTATGGCTACACCTTC
V: TRBV14; size: .; J: TRBJ2-3; D: TRBD2; CDR3: CASSPTLTSSTDTQYF; DNA: TGTGCCAGCAGCCCCACCTTGACTAGCTCCACAGATACGCAGTATTTT
V: TRBV6-5; size: .; J: TRBJ1-2; D: TRBD1; CDR3: CASSLTGGASYGYTF; DNA: TGTGCCAGCAGTCTCACAGGGGGCGCGAGCTATGGCTACACCTTC
V: TRBV7-2; size: .; J: TRBJ2-7; D: TRBD2; CDR3: CASSLRLAGVNEQYF; DNA: TGTGCCAGCAGCCTAAGACTAGCGGGAGTAAACGAGCAGTACTTC
V: TRBV10-3; size: .; J: TRBJ2-3; D: TRBD2; CDR3: CAISESQRGGTDTQYF; DNA: TGTGCCATCAGTGAGTCCCAGCGGGGGGGGACAGATACGCAGTATTTT
V: TRBV6-1; size: .; J: TRBJ2-5; D: .; CDR3: CASSEGSYQETQYF; DNA: TGTGCCAGCAGTGAAGGGAGCTACCAAGAGACCCAGTACTTC
V: TRBV30; size: .; J: TRBJ1-4; D: .; CDR3: CASRPGPAVPLFF; DNA: TGTGCCTCCAGGCCCGGCCCCGCCGTACCACTGTTTTTT
V: TRBV7-2; size: .; J: TRBJ1-2; D: TRBD1; CDR3: CASSVTGGQGTF; DNA: TGTGCCAGCAGCGTGACAGGGGGACAGGGCACCTTC
V: TRBV5-1; size: few; J: TRBJ1-2; D: .; CDR3: CASSLGRFGGYTF; DNA: TGCGCCAGCAGCTTGGGTCGGTTTGGGGGCTACACCTTC
V: TRBV7-2; size: .; J: TRBJ2-1; D: TRBD2; CDR3: CASSLGGTTGNEQFF; DNA: TGTGCCAGCAGCTTAGGCGGGACTACCGGGAATGAGCAGTTCTTC
V: TRBV4-3; size: .; J: TRBJ1-5; D: TRBD1; CDR3: CASSQETHPQGAYQPQHF; DNA: TGCGCCAGCAGCCAAGAGACACACCCACAGGGGGCTTATCAGCCCCAGCATTTT
V: TRBV29-1; size: .; J: TRBJ2-1; D: .; CDR3: CSVDLAGGFF; DNA: TGCAGCGTTGATTTGGCCGGGGGATTCTTC
V: TRBV30; size: .; J: TRBJ1-2; D: .; CDR3: CAWLRMQLVDGYTF; DNA: TGTGCCTGGCTGAGGATGCAGCTGGTGGATGGCTACACCTTC
V: TRBV10-2; size: .; J: TRBJ1-2; D: .; CDR3: CASSEWTAPSNYGYTF; DNA: TGCGCCAGCAGTGAGTGGACAGCTCCTTCTAACTATGGCTACACCTTC
V: TRBV7-2; size: once; J: TRBJ1-1; D: .; CDR3: CASSLRLRGTEAFF; DNA: TGTGCCAGCAGCCTGAGGCTGAGGGGGACTGAAGCTTTCTTT
V: TRBV4-3; size: once; J: TRBJ2-1; D: TRBD2; CDR3: CASSQETSGSNEQFF; DNA: TGCGCCAGCAGCCAAGAGACTAGCGGGAGTAATGAGCAGTTCTTC
V: TRBV6-7; size: .; J: TRBJ2-7; D: TRBD2; CDR3: CASSTTSGRPQDYSEQYF; DNA: TGTGCCAGCAGTACGACTAGCGGGAGGCCGCAGGACTACAGCGAGCAGTACTTC
V: TRBV29-1; size: .; J: TRBJ2-5; D: TRBD2; CDR3: CSVGVAGVETQYF; DNA: TGCAGCGTTGGGGTAGCGGGGGTAGAGACCCAGTACTTC
V: TRBV28; size: .; J: TRBJ2-1; D: .; CDR3: CASVDRPFSYNEQFF; DNA: TGTGCCAGCGTCGATCGACCCTTTTCCTACAATGAGCAGTTCTTC
V: TRBV28; size: .; J: TRBJ1-2; D: TRBD1; CDR3: CASSVTSGQGSGYTF; DNA: TGTGCCAGCAGTGTAACGTCGGGACAGGGGAGTGGCTACACCTTC